The 19 T cell receptor beta chains presented below share a single source sample, sequenced in a study of shared clonotypes between healthy human individuals. TCRdb's copy holds only in-frame clones and misses some; the assay was immunoSEQ multiplex PCR. The sample gives roughly 490,000 clones, 60% to 85% of which show up once; 10% to 15% is in the top ten. The sample consisted of PBMCs. The receptor set was obtained from a woman aged 40 to 50 in good health. Some clones in this sample may be carry-over from other donors' samples.

This rearrangement joins TRBV11-2 to TRBJ2-2, with a tentative D call TRBD1 (6 bases). The germline gives CDR1 SGHAT, CDR2 FQNNGV. The CDR3 runs 14 residues. The V gene lost 5 bases and the J gene lost 6 bases, with 13 bases spanning the gap. CDR3 nucleotides: TGTGCCAGCAGCCCAGGGGTGAGGGCCGGGGAGCTGTTTTTT. The encoded protein is CASSPGVRAGELFF.

V gene TRBV21-1 combines with J gene TRBJ2-7; no check of the table's D call, TRBD2, against the DNA was made. TRBV21-1 is classified as a pseudogene. The CDR3 length is 15 residues. The CDR3 protein is CASSKRGLAGSEQYF. The CDR3, as DNA: TGTGCCAGCAGCAAAAGGGGGCTAGCGGGTTCCGAGCAGTACTTC.

The gene calls are TRBV18 and TRBJ1-4; D is unclear. V was pared by 8 bases and J by 5 bases, with 12 bases between. Germline CDR1 and CDR2: KGHSH and LQKENI. The CDR3 extends over 13 amino acids. CDR3: CASTGIDNEKLFF. As DNA, the CDR3 is TGTGCCAGCACCGGGATCGACAATGAAAAACTGTTTTTT.

V is TRBV2 and J is TRBJ2-3, with TRBD2 identical over 9 bases. CDR3 length: 15 residues. V lost 1 base and J lost 2; bases outside the gene matches: 1. CDR1 SNHLY and CDR2 FYNNEI come from the germline V gene. The CDR3 is CASSEGLADTDTQYF. The CDR3 bases are TGTGCCAGCAGTGAAGGACTAGCGGACACAGATACGCAGTATTTT.

This clone was detected once. The chain employs TRBV28 and TRBJ2-2; D perhaps matches TRBD2 (7 bases). CDR3 length: 15 residues. Germline values: CDR1 MDHEN, CDR2 SYDVKM. Trimming stripped 9 bases from V and 2 bases from J, with 16 bases between. The CDR3 spells CASRRGGGNTGELFF. As DNA, the CDR3 is TGTGCCAGTCGAAGGGGGGGAGGTAACACCGGGGAGCTGTTTTTT.

This clone was counted once. This is likely an artifact of a read error, given a far larger clone one base away. The chain carries TRBV10-2 and TRBJ1-1, with a tentative D call TRBD1 (6 bases). Trimming left V 11 bases short and J 1 base short, with 14 bases between. The CDR3 runs to 13 residues. Looked up from germline, CDR1 is WSHSY and CDR2 is SAAADI. The CDR3 spells CAGKKDRNTEAFF. CDR3 sequence (DNA): TGCGCCGGCAAAAAGGACAGGAACACTGAAGCTTTCTTT.

The genes are TRBV7-2 and TRBJ2-1; TRBD2 might be the D (7 bases). Germline V gene sequence: CDR1 SGHTA, CDR2 FQGNSA. V lost 4 bases, J lost 4 bases, and 14 bases lay in between. The CDR3 extends over 15 amino acids. CDR3: CASSSSGGGYNEQFF. The CDR3 nucleotides are TGTGCCAGCAGCTCTAGCGGAGGGGGGTACAATGAGCAGTTCTTC.

The chain carries TRBV2 and TRBJ1-2, with 7 bases lining up with TRBD1. The J segment lost 8 bases and the V segment lost 0 bases, leaving 6 bases of the junction unmatched. Germline loops: CDR1 SNHLY, CDR2 FYNNEI. The CDR3 loop spans 14 amino acids. CDR3 protein: CASSEAGTVEGYTF. The CDR3 DNA reads TGTGCCAGCAGTGAAGCTGGGACAGTAGAGGGCTACACCTTC.

The rearrangement links TRBV4-2 to TRBJ2-1; the match to TRBD1 covers 7 bases. Germline CDR1 LGHNA, CDR2 YNFKEQ. The J segment lost 8 bases and the V segment lost 3 bases, leaving 4 bases of the junction unmatched. This CDR3 comprises 13 residues. The CDR3 reads CASSHRQGDEQFF. The CDR3 DNA is TGTGCCAGCAGCCATCGACAGGGCGATGAGCAGTTCTTC.

This rearrangement joins TRBV5-4 to TRBJ1-5; 9 nucleotides line up with TRBD1. V lost 4 bases and J lost 2; bases outside the gene matches: 1. Germline CDR1 reads SGHNT; CDR2 reads YYREEE (reference sequence). The CDR3 extends over 14 amino acids. CDR3 loop: CASSRDRGNQPQHF. In nucleotides, the CDR3 is TGTGCCAGCAGCCGGGACAGGGGCAATCAGCCCCAGCATTTT.

V gene TRBV7-8 combines with J gene TRBJ1-1; no firm D call. Trimming left V 1 base short and J 10 bases short, with 13 bases between. This CDR3 is 13 amino acids long. CDR1 and CDR2 from the germline V gene are SGHVS and FQNEAQ. CDR3 bases: TGTGCCAGCAGCTTAGACGCGGAGTTCGGAGCTTTCTTT. Its protein product is CASSLDAEFGAFF.

There are a few counts of this clone. The CDR3 sequence is CASSEQGVTEAFF. For the CDR3, the DNA is TGTGCCAGCAGTGAACAGGGGGTCACTGAAGCTTTCTTT. The rearrangement uses TRBV6-1 and TRBJ1-1; TRBD1 matches 7 bases. This CDR3 region has 13 residues. CDR1 and CDR2 from the germline V gene are MNHNS and SASEGT. Trimming cost V 2 bases and J 4 bases; bases outside gene matches: 1.

Comments on this clone: A junction boundary mismatches the germline segment, possibly from a read error. Distinct nucleotide sequences in the sample also encode this CDR3. The chain combines TRBV7-2 with TRBJ2-3; the match to TRBD1 covers 8 bases. CDR3 length: 14 residues. CDR1 SGHTA and CDR2 FQGNSA come from the germline V gene. The CDR3: CASSLGQEADTQYF. CDR3 coding DNA: TGCGCCAGCAGCCTGGGACAGGAGGCAGATACGCAGTATTTT.

V gene TRBV7-2 combines with J gene TRBJ2-7, with D perhaps TRBD2 (7 bases). This CDR3 is 15 amino acids long. Trimming shortened V by 1 base and J by 2 bases, and 12 bases separated the two germline ends. In germline, CDR1 is SGHTA, CDR2 FQGNSA. The CDR3 is CASSLEGGGPYEQYF. The CDR3 DNA is TGTGCCAGCAGCTTAGAGGGGGGAGGGCCCTACGAGCAGTACTTC.

The rearrangement joins TRBV28 to TRBJ1-1; TRBD1 agrees at 9 bases. CDR3 size: 15 residues. V was pared by 8 bases and J by 5 bases, with 12 bases of the junction left unmatched. The germline V gene encodes CDR1 MDHEN and CDR2 SYDVKM. CDR3 sequence reads: CASQTPGQGLTEAFF. CDR3 in DNA: TGTGCCAGCCAGACCCCGGGACAGGGTTTGACTGAAGCTTTCTTT.

This clone was detected only a few times. This rearrangement joins TRBV7-3 to TRBJ2-3, with D maybe TRBD2 (5 bases). Deletions cut 1 base from V and 9 bases from J, with 14 bases between. The CDR3 spans 14 residues. Germline V gene lookup returns CDR1 SGHTA and CDR2 FQGTGA. CDR3 bases: TGTGCCAGCAGCTTAAGTCTGGCGGAGGCGACGCAGTATTTT. Translated, it gives CASSLSLAEATQYF.

The rearrangement uses TRBV7-8 and TRBJ2-7, with D possibly matching TRBD1 (5 bases). Germline V gene lookup returns CDR1 SGHVS and CDR2 FQNEAQ. The CDR3 is 15 residues long. V lost 2 bases and J 2 bases, leaving 13 bases between the germline ends. DNA for the CDR3: TGTGCCAGCAGCTTATATGGACAACTGCCCTACGAGCAGTACTTC. This encodes CASSLYGQLPYEQYF.

A single count supports this clone. The gene calls are TRBV6-5 and TRBJ2-1, with D unclear. V was shortened by 0 bases and J by 11 bases, with 8 bases between the two germline ends. Germline V gene data show CDR1 as MNHEY and CDR2 as SVGAGI. This CDR3 has 12 residues. CDR3 sequence (DNA): TGTGCCAGCAGTTACTCCGGAACAAAGCAGTTCTTC. Protein: CASSYSGTKQFF.

This clone was seen more than once but under ten times. V is TRBV6-5 and J is TRBJ2-7, with TRBD1 matching 7 bases. The CDR3 contains 15 residues. With V trimmed by 0 bases and J by 4 bases, 6 bases remained unmatched. Germline CDR1 reads MNHEY; CDR2 reads SVGAGI. Here the CDR3 reads CASSYSTGLEYEQYF. The CDR3 bases are TGTGCCAGCAGTTACTCGACAGGGTTAGAGTACGAGCAGTACTTC.